One sample yielded the 27 T cell receptor beta chains listed below, sequenced in a study of T cell responses to AZD1222 COVID-19 vaccine. The repertoire was sequenced with immunoSEQ multiplex PCR; TCRdb's copy has only in-frame clones and lacks some. The data show 150,000 to 180,000 clones, with roughly nine tenths seen just once and around 18% held by the top ten. This material consisted of peripheral blood, taken on day 0 of AZD1222 vaccination. These receptors were obtained from an adult in good health.

CDR3 amino acids: CASSLEGQIYEQYF. CDR3 DNA sequence: TGCGCCAGCAGCTTGGAGGGACAGATATACGAGCAGTACTTC. The rearrangement uses TRBV5-1 and TRBJ2-7, with TRBD1 matching over 7 bases. The CDR3 loop spans 14 amino acids. Germline trimming cut 0 bases from V and 4 bases from J; bases unmatched to any gene: 4. Germline V gives CDR1 SGHRS, CDR2 YFSETQ.

V is TRBV29-1 and J is TRBJ1-1; tentatively, D is TRBD1 (5 bases). CDR3 length equals 13 residues. Germline assignment: CDR1 SQVTM and CDR2 ANQGSEA. V lost 7 bases, J lost 1 base, and 13 bases lay in between. The CDR3 DNA sequence: TGCAGCGGAGAGCGACAGTCGAACACTGAAGCTTTCTTT. Amino acids: CSGERQSNTEAFF.

The V call is TRBV28, the J call TRBJ1-4; no clear D. Germline lookup yields CDR1 MDHEN and CDR2 SYDVKM. Trimming took 3 bases from V and 8 from J, leaving 10 bases between them. The CDR3 length is 13 residues. DNA of the CDR3: TGTGCCAGCAGTTTTCCCGATCGGGAAAAACTGTTTTTT. Protein sequence: CASSFPDREKLFF.

The chain links TRBV19 to TRBJ1-2; D is possibly TRBD1 (5 bases). V was clipped by 8 bases and J by 7 bases, with 14 bases between them. The CDR3 sequence is 12 residues long. The germline CDR1 and CDR2 sequences are LNHDA and SQIVND (reference sequence). The DNA of the CDR3 is TGTGCCAGTTCTTCCCAGGGAGGTGGCTACACCTTC. Its translation: CASSSQGGGYTF.

The V and J genes are TRBV4-1 and TRBJ1-1; 7 bases fit TRBD1. The CDR3 runs 13 residues. J lost 8 bases, V lost 5 bases, and 8 bases had no gene match. The germline CDR1 and CDR2 sequences are MGHRA and YSYEKL. CDR3 in amino acids: CASSETGAREAFF. In nucleotides, the CDR3 is TGCGCCAGCAGCGAAACAGGGGCAAGGGAAGCTTTCTTT.

The V call is TRBV27, the J call TRBJ2-2; tentatively, D is TRBD1 (5 bases). Germline V lookup: CDR1 MNHEY, CDR2 SMNVEV (reference sequence). The CDR3 is 14 amino acids. V was clipped by 3 bases and J by 5 bases, with 10 bases between them. The CDR3 loop reads CASSFQGQTGELFF. The CDR3 DNA reads as TGTGCCAGCAGTTTCCAGGGTCAGACCGGGGAGCTGTTTTTT.

This clone was counted between two and nine times. The chain combines TRBV6-2 or TRBV6-3 with TRBJ1-5; the match to TRBD1 covers 7 bases. V lost 6 bases and J lost 16; bases outside the gene matches: 12. CDR1 and CDR2 from the germline V gene are MNHEY and SVGEGT. CDR3 length: 12 residues. The CDR3 DNA follows: TGTGCCAGCAGCGGGAGCGACAGGGTCACTCATTTT. Protein sequence: CASSGSDRVTHF.

The gene calls are TRBV19 and TRBJ2-1, with 9 bases matching TRBD2. V lost 9 bases, J lost 5 bases, and 11 bases stayed unmatched. Germline CDR1 is LNHDA and CDR2 is SQIVND (reference sequence). The CDR3 length is 15 residues. CDR3 residues: CASNPSGRIHNEQFF. CDR3 in DNA: TGTGCCAGCAACCCCAGCGGGAGGATCCACAATGAGCAGTTCTTC. Supplemented by reference TRBV19 and TRBJ2-1, the full variable domain reads DGGITQSPKYLFRKEGQNVTLSCEQNLNHDAMYWYRQDPGQGLRLIYYSQIVNDFQKGDIAEGYSVSREKKESFPLTVTSAQKNPTAFYLCASNPSGRIHNEQFFGPGTRLTVL.

V gene TRBV9 combines with J gene TRBJ2-2, with TRBD1 as a possible D gene (5 bases). CDR1 is SGDLS and CDR2 is YYNGEE in the germline V gene. V was clipped by 3 bases and J by 0 bases, with 15 bases between them. The CDR3 runs 17 residues. The CDR3 reads CASSATTGPANTGELFF. CDR3 in DNA: TGTGCCAGCAGCGCCACAACAGGCCCTGCGAACACCGGGGAGCTGTTTTTT.

The chain couples TRBV21-1 to TRBJ2-6; TRBD1 is the table's D call, not checked against the DNA. TRBV21-1 is recorded as a pseudogene. This CDR3 has 18 amino acids. CDR3 sequence: CASSKDPTGGSGANVLTF. The CDR3 nucleotides are TGTGCCAGCAGCAAAGACCCGACAGGGGGATCTGGGGCCAACGTCCTGACTTTC.

This clone has only one observation. The rearrangement joins TRBV5-1 to TRBJ2-7; 8 bases agree with TRBD1. V lost 1 base to trimming and J lost 4 bases; unmatched junction nucleotides: 7. Per germline, CDR1 SGHRS and CDR2 YFSETQ. This CDR3 region has 15 residues. CDR3 bases: TGCGCCAGCAGCTTGCCCCTGACAGGGGATTACGAGCAGTACTTC. It encodes CASSLPLTGDYEQYF.

The J gene is TRBJ1-4, the V gene TRBV5-1; 8 bases fit TRBD1. V was pared by 7 bases and J by 2 bases, with 4 bases of the junction left unmatched. The CDR3 runs 14 residues. CDR1 and CDR2 from the germline V gene are SGHRS and YFSETQ. The DNA of the CDR3 is TGCGCCAGCTCGGACAGGGCCACTAATGAAAAACTGTTTTTT. This encodes CASSDRATNEKLFF. Together with reference TRBV5-1 and TRBJ1-4, the CDR3 gives the full variable domain: KAGVTQTPRYLIKTRGQQVTLSCSPISGHRSVSWYQQTPGQGLQFLFEYFSETQRNKGNFPGRFSGRQFSNSRSEMNVSTLELGDSALYLCASSDRATNEKLFFGSGTQLSVL.

The V and J genes are TRBV28 and TRBJ1-5, with TRBD1 matching 9 bases. Germline values: CDR1 MDHEN, CDR2 SYDVKM. J lost 5 bases, V lost 7 bases, and 12 bases had no gene match. The CDR3 has 16 residues. The DNA for the CDR3 is TGTGCCAGCATTCCGGGACAGGGTCGTAATTATCAGCCCCAGCATTTT. Translated: CASIPGQGRNYQPQHF.

The CDR3 sequence: CASSLRGSRTDTQYF. The CDR3 region has the DNA TGTGCCAGCAGCTTACGGGGTTCTCGCACAGATACGCAGTATTTT. This chain uses TRBV7-3 with TRBJ2-3; D is possibly TRBD2 (5 bases). Per germline, CDR1 SGHTA and CDR2 FQGTGA. CDR3 length equals 15 residues. Trimming stripped 2 bases from V and 1 base from J, with 10 bases between.

The chain links TRBV18 to TRBJ1-5; a possible D gene is TRBD1 (6 bases). The CDR3 runs to 16 residues. CDR1 is KGHSH, CDR2 LQKENI, per germline. V was clipped by 6 bases and J by 5 bases, with 20 bases between them. The CDR3 nucleotides read TGTGCCAGCTCCCAACCAGGGGTAGGGAAGGATCAGCCCCAGCATTTT. This codes for CASSQPGVGKDQPQHF.

Only one count was recorded for this clone. The chain couples TRBV5-6 to TRBJ1-1; the match to TRBD1 covers 8 bases. CDR3 length: 15 residues. The V gene's germline CDR1 is SGHDT and CDR2 YYEEEE. The trim removed 0 bases at V and 5 bases at J, leaving 6 bases unmatched. CDR3 region: CASSLAWTGRTEAFF. The CDR3 region has the DNA TGTGCCAGCAGCTTGGCGTGGACAGGGCGGACTGAAGCTTTCTTT. The variable domain in full, with the rest retrieved from reference TRBV5-6 and TRBJ1-1, is DAGVTQSPTHLIKTRGQQVTLRCSPKSGHDTVSWYQQALGQGPQFIFQYYEEEERQRGNFPDRFSGHQFPNYSSELNVNALLLGDSALYLCASSLAWTGRTEAFFGQGTRLTVV.

This clone was counted once. The chain has TRBV9 and TRBJ2-2; weak D call: TRBD2 (5 bases). The germline V gene encodes CDR1 SGDLS and CDR2 YYNGEE. Trimming took 4 bases from V and 5 from J, leaving 15 bases between them. The CDR3 totals 15 residues. The CDR3 sequence is CASSSRGRGTGELFF. The DNA of the CDR3 is TGTGCCAGCAGCTCCCGCGGGCGAGGGACCGGGGAGCTGTTTTTT. The full variable domain, rest sourced from reference TRBV9 and TRBJ2-2, is DSGVTQTPKHLITATGQRVTLRCSPRSGDLSVYWYQQSLDQGLQFLIQYYNGEERAKGNILERFSAQQFPDLHSELNLSSLELGDSALYFCASSSRGRGTGELFFGEGSRLTVL.

The V gene is TRBV7-2, the J gene TRBJ2-5; the match to TRBD2 covers 10 bases. The CDR3 has 17 residues. The V segment lost 5 bases and the J segment 1 base; nucleotides outside the gene matches: 10. Germline CDR1 reads SGHTA; CDR2 reads FQGNSA. CDR3 residues: CASSQLSGGPTQETQYF. The DNA of the CDR3 is TGTGCCAGCAGCCAACTTAGCGGGGGGCCCACCCAAGAGACCCAGTACTTC.

This rearrangement joins TRBV4-3 to TRBJ1-2; D ambiguous. The CDR3 extends over 14 amino acids. Germline V gives CDR1 LGHNA, CDR2 YSLEER. V was clipped by 4 bases and J by 8 bases, with 17 bases between them. The CDR3 sequence is CASSRALDPTGYTF. In nucleotides, the CDR3 is TGCGCCAGCAGCCGCGCCTTGGACCCCACCGGCTACACCTTC.

The V gene is TRBV13, the J gene TRBJ2-7; tentatively, D is TRBD2 (5 bases). Between the trimmed V and J ends, which lost 4 bases and 2 bases, there was a span of 15 bases. Germline CDR1 PRHDT, CDR2 FYEKMQ (reference sequence). The CDR3 runs to 15 residues. CDR3 coding DNA: TGTGCCAGCAGCTCCCATGGACGGGGAGCCTACGAGCAGTACTTC. Protein sequence: CASSSHGRGAYEQYF.

This clone was seen only once. The chain uses TRBV5-4 and TRBJ1-1, with a weak D call TRBD1 (5 bases). Trimming cost V 0 bases and J 0 bases, with 12 bases left between them. CDR1 and CDR2 from the germline V gene are SGHNT and YYREEE (reference sequence). The CDR3 spans 16 residues. As DNA, the CDR3 is TGTGCCAGCAGCTTGGGCAGGGCTCAGGTGAACACTGAAGCTTTCTTT. This encodes CASSLGRAQVNTEAFF.

The chain employs TRBV9 and TRBJ2-7, with 7 bases that match TRBD1. This CDR3 comprises 14 residues. Germline CDR1 is SGDLS and CDR2 is YYNGEE. The junction had 8 bases not matched to a gene; V was cut back by 4 bases and J by 4 bases. The CDR3 loop is CASSPIGTAYEQYF. For the CDR3, the DNA is TGTGCCAGCAGCCCAATCGGGACAGCGTACGAGCAGTACTTC.

This chain joins TRBV5-1 and TRBJ2-1, with TRBD1 matching 8 bases. J lost 2 bases, V lost 4 bases, and 5 bases had no gene match. Germline V gene sequence: CDR1 SGHRS, CDR2 YFSETQ. The CDR3 length is 15 residues. The CDR3 loop reads CASSQGQVAYNEQFF. CDR3 sequence (DNA): TGCGCCAGCAGCCAGGGACAGGTGGCCTACAATGAGCAGTTCTTC. Based on the CDR3 plus reference TRBV5-1 and TRBJ2-1, the full variable domain is KAGVTQTPRYLIKTRGQQVTLSCSPISGHRSVSWYQQTPGQGLQFLFEYFSETQRNKGNFPGRFSGRQFSNSRSEMNVSTLELGDSALYLCASSQGQVAYNEQFFGPGTRLTVL.

This clone has a handful of counts. V gene TRBV15 combines with J gene TRBJ2-3, with 9 positions matching TRBD2. The CDR3 covers 18 residues. The V gene end was trimmed by 0 bases and the J gene end by 2 bases; junction bases not matched to a gene: 9. CDR1 and CDR2 (germline): LNHNV, YYDKDF (reference sequence). CDR3 residues: CATSRDRGWTSDTDTQYF. CDR3 DNA: TGTGCCACCAGCAGAGATAGGGGTTGGACTAGCGACACAGATACGCAGTATTTT.

This clone was picked up a small number of times. This chain links TRBV2 with TRBJ1-4, with D maybe TRBD1 (5 bases). The CDR3 runs to 11 residues. CDR1 is SNHLY, CDR2 FYNNEI, per germline. V was trimmed by 7 bases and J by 10 bases, leaving 10 bases between them. The CDR3: CASTDSGKLFF. The CDR3 bases are TGTGCCAGCACTGACAGTGGAAAACTGTTTTTT.

The chain has TRBV7-9 and TRBJ1-2, with 11 bases matching TRBD1. The CDR3 is 16 residues long. Germline V gene sequence: CDR1 SEHNR, CDR2 FQNEAQ (reference sequence). Trimming removed 5 bases from V and 4 bases from J; junction bases left unmatched: 9. CDR3 residues: CASSPSDRGPTYGYTF. CDR3 sequence (DNA): TGTGCCAGCAGCCCCTCGGACAGGGGGCCGACCTATGGCTACACCTTC. Supplemented by reference TRBV7-9 and TRBJ1-2, the full variable domain reads DTGVSQNPRHKITKRGQNVTFRCDPISEHNRLYWYRQTLGQGPEFLTYFQNEAQLEKSRLLSDRFSAERPKGSFSTLEIQRTEQGDSAMYLCASSPSDRGPTYGYTFGSGTRLTVV.

The rearrangement uses TRBV10-1 and TRBJ1-1; 9 nucleotides agree with TRBD1. In germline, CDR1 is WNHNN, CDR2 SYGVQD (reference sequence). The CDR3 spans 14 residues. V was pared by 8 bases and J by 1 base, with 5 bases of the junction left unmatched. CDR3 region: CASSGTGSNTEAFF. DNA of the CDR3: TGCGCCAGCTCCGGGACAGGGTCGAACACTGAAGCTTTCTTT.